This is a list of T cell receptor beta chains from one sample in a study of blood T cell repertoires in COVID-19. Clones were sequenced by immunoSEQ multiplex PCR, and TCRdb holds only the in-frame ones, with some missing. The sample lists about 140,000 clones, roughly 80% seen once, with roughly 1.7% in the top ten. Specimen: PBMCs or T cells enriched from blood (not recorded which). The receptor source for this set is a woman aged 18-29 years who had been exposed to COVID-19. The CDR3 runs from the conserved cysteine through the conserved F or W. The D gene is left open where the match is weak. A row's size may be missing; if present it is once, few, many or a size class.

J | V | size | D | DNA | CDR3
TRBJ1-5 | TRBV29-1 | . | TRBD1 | TGCAGCGCGACAGGGGTTGGGAATCAGCCCCAGCATTTT | CSATGVGNQPQHF
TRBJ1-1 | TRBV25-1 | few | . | TGTGCCAGCAGTGATCCACGGGGGACCGGGTACCAAGCTTTCTTT | CASSDPRGTGYQAFF
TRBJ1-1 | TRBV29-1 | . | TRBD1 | TGCAGCGTCGTGACAGGGGGCGGCACTGAAGCTTTCTTT | CSVVTGGGTEAFF
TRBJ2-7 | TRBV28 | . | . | TGTGCCAGCAGTCCGACAGGTAGTGGCGAGCAGTACTTC | CASSPTGSGEQYF
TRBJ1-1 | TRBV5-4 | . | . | TGTGCCAGCAGCCCCGGACAGAGTAACACTGAAGCTTTCTTT | CASSPGQSNTEAFF
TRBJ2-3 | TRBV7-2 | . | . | TGTGCCAGCAGCCGCGAGGGAACAGATACGCAGTATTTT | CASSREGTDTQYF
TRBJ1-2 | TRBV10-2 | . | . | TGCGCCACCTACCGAGATACTAACTATGGCTACACCTTC | CATYRDTNYGYTF
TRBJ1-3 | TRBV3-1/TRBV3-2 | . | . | TGTGCCAGCAGCCCCATGGGGCGAAACACCATATATTTT | CASSPMGRNTIYF
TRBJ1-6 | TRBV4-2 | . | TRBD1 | TGTGCCAGCAGCCAAGGACAGGGGGGGTCCTATAATTCACCCCTCCACTTT | CASSQGQGGSYNSPLHF
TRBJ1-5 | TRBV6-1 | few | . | TGTGCCAGCAGTGAAGGAGGGATAGTCAATCAGCCCCAGCATTTT | CASSEGGIVNQPQHF
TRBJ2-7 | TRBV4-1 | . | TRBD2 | TGCGCCAGCAGACCACTTCCGGGACGGGGGGCCTACGAGCAGTACTTC | CASRPLPGRGAYEQYF
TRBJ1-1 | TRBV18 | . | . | TGTGCCAGCTCACCACGTCAGGGAACCTATGAAGCTTTCTTT | CASSPRQGTYEAFF
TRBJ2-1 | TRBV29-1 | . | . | TGCAGCGTTGAGGACTTTTACTCCTACAATGAGCAGTTCTTC | CSVEDFYSYNEQFF
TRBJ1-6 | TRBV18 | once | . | TGTGCCAGCTCACCTCGGGGGGATTCACCCCTCCACTTT | CASSPRGDSPLHF
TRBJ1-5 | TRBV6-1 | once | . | TGTGCCAGCAGTGAACGACACCATAGCAATCAGCCCCAGCATTTT | CASSERHHSNQPQHF
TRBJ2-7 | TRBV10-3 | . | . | TGTGCCATCAGAAGAGAATACCCCTCCAACGAGCAGTACTTC | CAIRREYPSNEQYF